This TCR beta chain derives from a study of T cell responses to AZD1222 COVID-19 vaccine. Whole-study results and caveats: CD4 TCRs associated with vaccination spanned spike, dominating at 160-218 and 743-854. Compared with day 0, the breadth and depth of the Spike-specific TCR repertoire rose significantly after two doses of AZD1222. Of spike-specific TCRs, nearly half reportedly target regions left unmutated in variants.

CDR3 length: 16 amino acids. CDR1 is SGHRS, CDR2 YFSETQ, per germline. V shed 3 bases and J shed 3 bases, with 18 bases lying between them. Clones were sequenced by immunoSEQ multiplex PCR, and TCRdb holds only the in-frame ones, with some missing. The table includes 150,000 to 200,000 clones, approximately 92% detected once. With respect to this clone: The antigen remains unidentified.

Here the sequenced sample was peripheral blood, taken on day 0 of AZD1222 vaccination. The chain employs TRBV5-1 and TRBJ2-5; possibly TRBD1 for D (6 bases). This clonotype originated in an adult in good health. CDR3 in amino acids: CASSSSLDSTEETQYF. CDR3 DNA: TGCGCCAGCAGCTCCTCCCTGGACAGCACCGAAGAGACCCAGTACTTC.